This section outlines one T cell receptor (beta chain) sequence together with its context. The method was immunoSEQ multiplex PCR; TCRdb's version includes in-frame clones alone and lacks a portion of them. Of about 250,000 clones in the sample, approximately 90% are singletons; the top ten hold about 6.7%. The data stem from a study of blood T cell repertoires in COVID-19. Overall study context: COVID-19 samples from acute and convalescent phases originated in the United States, Italy and Spain. PBMCs, B-cell-depleted T cells, or T cells were the source of the cDNA or gDNA that made up the material.

Patients of the Seattle cohort, enrolled during active infection, were followed longitudinally. CDR1 MNHEY and CDR2 SVGEGT come from the germline V gene. This CDR3 is 11 amino acids long. The ends were cut back, 2 bases at V and 4 bases at J, with 3 bases in the middle. V usage is TRBV6-2 or TRBV6-3 and J usage is TRBJ2-7; D remains ambiguous. The specimen sequenced was peripheral blood. The clonotype was recovered from a woman aged 25-40 years with COVID-19, enrolled during active disease. The CDR3 bases are TGTGCCAGCAGTTACCAGTACGAGCAGTACTTC. The encoded protein is CASSYQYEQYF.